This TCR beta chain was identified in a study of cytomegalovirus exposure and HLA in healthy donors. Study-level findings and limits: In a later analysis, a missense DCLRE1C variant was linked to TCR beta V- and J-gene trimming.

As to this clone: Antigen: not known.

The primer mix had 60 Vbeta and 13 Jbeta primers. Only in-frame clones appear in the TCRdb table, and some are missing; sequencing was by immunoSEQ multiplex PCR. The sample holds around 190,000 clones; under 80% are singletons and the top ten take about 4.6%. The germline gives CDR1 MNHNY, CDR2 SVGAGI (reference sequence). V lost 3 bases, J lost 3 bases, and 7 bases stayed unmatched. This CDR3 has 15 amino acids. The sequenced sample consisted of PBMCs. The receptor was derived from a man aged 25-40 years in good health and CMV-seropositive. The chain joins TRBV6-6 to TRBJ1-1; 7 positions agree with TRBD1. The CDR3 sequence is CASSYQRRGHTEAFF. The CDR3 DNA follows: TGTGCCAGCAGTTATCAGAGGAGGGGGCACACTGAAGCTTTCTTT.